By sample fraction, the clone carrying this TCR delta chain is medium-sized. The sample comes from a study of gamma-delta T cells after stem cell transplantation. TCRdb reanalysed the RT-PCR reads via CATT. Seen here are over 1,000 delta-chain clones, about a sixth observed once, and the top ten hold around 30%. The V segment lost 1 base and the J segment 10 bases; nucleotides outside the gene matches: 29. The length of the CDR3 is 20 residues. Germline assignment: CDR1 GEAIGNYY and CDR2 EKD. The TCR sequence derives from a human donor. It is not recorded whose cells these are; they may come from a transplant donor. This rearrangement joins TRDV2 to TRDJ1; 7 nucleotides line up with TRDD3. The sample consisted of gamma-delta T cells. CDR3 bases: TGTGCCTGTGACACGGTGACTTTGTTTTCTGGGGGGAACAAAACCGAGACACTCATCTTT. The encoded protein is CACDTVTLFSGGNKTETLIF.